This is a list of T cell receptor beta chains from one sample in a study of circulating CD8 cells and anti-PD-1 response in melanoma. TCRdb used MiXCR to reprocess the reads, holding one entry per CDR3 protein. Here the sample spans approximately 530 distinct CDR3 sequences, approximately 8% being singletons. Specimen: CD8+ T cells from PBMCs, collected at baseline or after one month of anti-PD-1 therapy (not recorded which). These receptors all come from a human donor with melanoma. CDR3s include the opening cysteine and the closing phenylalanine or tryptophan. D genes are given only for firm matches. The size entry is marked missing in some rows and otherwise reads once, few, many or a size class.

j_call	d_call	clone_size	v_call	cdr3_aa	cdr3_nt
TRBJ2-7	TRBD2	large	TRBV28	CASSATAGGEIVDEQYF	TGTGCCAGCAGTGCCACGGCGGGGGGAGAGATCGTAGACGAGCAGTACTTC
TRBJ1-2	TRBD1	.	TRBV19	CASREDRGVDGYTF	TGTGCCAGTAGAGAAGACAGGGGCGTAGATGGCTACACCTTC
TRBJ2-1	TRBD2	large	TRBV12-5	CASGPEGLARYNEQFF	TGTGCTAGTGGGCCAGAGGGACTAGCGCGGTACAATGAGCAGTTCTTC
TRBJ2-2	.	medium-sized	TRBV20-1	CSATNTGELFF	TGCAGTGCTACTAACACCGGGGAGCTGTTTTTT
TRBJ2-1	TRBD1	medium-sized	TRBV24-1	CATSDCRDRYNEQFF	TGTGCCACCAGTGATTGCCGGGACAGATACAATGAGCAGTTCTTC
TRBJ2-7	TRBD2	medium-sized	TRBV3-1	CASSPIAGALGEQYF	TGTGCCAGCAGCCCTATAGCGGGGGCCCTGGGCGAGCAGTACTTC
TRBJ2-3	.	medium-sized	TRBV2	CAIPSPQRGDTQYF	TGTGCCATCCCCTCTCCTCAGCGAGGAGATACGCAGTATTTT
TRBJ2-1	TRBD2	medium-sized	TRBV19	CASSTSGNTLYNEQFF	TGTGCCAGTAGCACTAGCGGCAATACTCTCTACAATGAGCAGTTCTTC
TRBJ2-1	.	few	TRBV11-3	CASSPLGGSSYNEQFF	TGTGCCAGCAGCCCCCTCGGAGGTAGCTCCTACAATGAGCAGTTCTTC
TRBJ2-7	.	medium-sized	TRBV19	CASSTLRSGTGSYEQYF	TGTGCCAGTAGTACCCTTAGAAGCGGGACAGGCTCCTACGAGCAGTACTTC
TRBJ1-5	.	.	TRBV5-5	CASSPGMGGQPQHF	TGTGCCAGCAGCCCAGGGATGGGAGGTCAGCCCCAGCATTTT
TRBJ2-5	TRBD2	few	TRBV20-1	CSAQSGGARKTQYF	TGCAGTGCACAGAGCGGGGGGGCCCGAAAGACCCAGTACTTC
TRBJ2-7	.	large	TRBV5-5	CASSLEVSGTHEQYF	TGTGCCAGCAGCTTGGAAGTGTCAGGGACCCACGAGCAGTACTTC
TRBJ2-7	.	few	TRBV28	CASSLVIRPGSYEQYF	TGTGCCAGCAGTTTAGTCATTCGGCCAGGGTCCTACGAGCAGTACTTC
TRBJ2-7	.	large	TRBV11-2	CASSLGQLYEQYF	TGTGCCAGCAGCTTAGGACAGCTCTACGAGCAGTACTTC
TRBJ2-7	.	large	TRBV27	CASSLQDGSSQYEQYF	TGTGCCAGCAGTTTACAAGACGGCAGTAGTCAGTACGAGCAGTACTTC
TRBJ2-7	.	medium-sized	TRBV5-5	CASMLEFRPSSYEQYF	TGTGCCAGCATGCTCGAGTTTCGGCCGAGCTCCTACGAGCAGTACTTC
TRBJ2-7	.	.	TRBV29-1	CSGRDKGSYEQYF	TGCAGCGGAAGAGACAAGGGCTCCTACGAGCAGTACTTC
TRBJ2-2	.	large	TRBV27	CASSFSTGNTGELFF	TGTGCCAGCAGTTTTTCGACAGGGAACACCGGGGAGCTGTTTTTT
TRBJ2-5	TRBD2	medium-sized	TRBV4-3	CASSQEGTTRETQYF	TGCGCCAGCAGCCAAGAGGGGACTACCCGGGAGACCCAGTACTTC
TRBJ2-3	TRBD1	large	TRBV6-1	CASSSRGLLRDTQYF	TGTGCCAGCAGCTCCAGGGGGCTGTTAAGAGATACGCAGTATTTT
TRBJ2-7	.	medium-sized	TRBV9	CASSVGPGATYEQYF	TGTGCCAGCAGCGTAGGCCCAGGGGCCACCTACGAGCAGTACTTC
TRBJ2-7	.	medium-sized	TRBV4-2	CASSQIAGPHEQYF	TGTGCCAGCAGCCAAATCGCAGGGCCGCACGAGCAGTACTTC
TRBJ1-5	.	large	TRBV6-1	CASSDVTGSNQPQHF	TGTGCCAGCAGTGACGTTACGGGTAGCAATCAGCCCCAGCATTTT
TRBJ2-7	.	.	TRBV28	CASRKGTPPYEQYF	TGTGCCAGCAGGAAGGGGACTCCCCCCTACGAGCAGTACTTC
TRBJ1-5	.	medium-sized	TRBV15	CATSRDRQGSQPQHF	TGTGCCACCAGCAGAGATCGGCAGGGTAGTCAGCCCCAGCATTTT
TRBJ2-7	TRBD2	medium-sized	TRBV20-1	CSARTSGGPYEQYF	TGCAGTGCTAGGACTAGCGGGGGCCCCTACGAGCAGTACTTC
TRBJ2-5	.	medium-sized	TRBV25-1	CASSESKEVQETQYF	TGTGCCAGCAGTGAGTCAAAAGAGGTTCAAGAGACCCAGTACTTC
TRBJ2-1	TRBD1	.	TRBV7-9	CASSQGQGALNEQFF	TGTGCCAGCAGCCAGGGACAGGGGGCTTTGAATGAGCAGTTCTTC
TRBJ1-1	.	large	TRBV21-1	CASSNLQPMNTEAFF	TGTGCCAGCAGCAATCTACAACCGATGAACACTGAAGCTTTCTTT
TRBJ1-2	.	large	TRBV3-1	CASSSSDIRSYGYTF	TGTGCCAGCAGTTCCAGCGACATACGTTCCTATGGCTACACCTTC
TRBJ1-1	.	medium-sized	TRBV29-1	CSVGTGSNTEAFF	TGCAGCGTTGGGACGGGTTCAAACACTGAAGCTTTCTTT
TRBJ2-5	.	once	TRBV5-6	CASSLAAGKKTQYF	TGTGCCAGCAGCTTGGCAGCCGGGAAGAAGACCCAGTACTTC
TRBJ2-2	.	medium-sized	TRBV15	CATSRDFQRVNTGELFF	TGTGCCACCAGCAGAGATTTCCAGCGGGTGAACACCGGGGAGCTGTTTTTT
TRBJ2-1	TRBD2	medium-sized	TRBV20-1	CSASPLAGGEQFF	TGCAGTGCTTCCCCTCTAGCGGGTGGGGAGCAGTTCTTC
TRBJ2-7	TRBD1	medium-sized	TRBV2	CASSDGTGSTYEQYF	TGTGCCAGCAGTGACGGGACAGGGAGTACCTACGAGCAGTACTTC
TRBJ2-1	TRBD2	medium-sized	TRBV19	CASSMTSGTYNEQFF	TGTGCCAGTAGTATGACTAGCGGGACCTACAATGAGCAGTTCTTC
TRBJ1-2	.	large	TRBV28	CASSLPLPDRVYGYTF	TGTGCCAGCAGTTTACCACTCCCCGACAGAGTATATGGCTACACCTTC
TRBJ2-3	TRBD1	large	TRBV29-1	CSFRTGLRVDTQYF	TGCAGCTTCAGGACAGGCCTTAGGGTGGATACGCAGTATTTT
TRBJ2-7	.	medium-sized	TRBV2	CASSPFLDSYEQYF	TGTGCCAGCAGTCCTTTCCTGGACAGCTACGAGCAGTACTTC
TRBJ2-7	.	.	TRBV20-1	CSAPLAGSSYEQYF	TGCAGTGCCCCTCTGGCGGGGAGCTCCTACGAGCAGTACTTC
TRBJ1-2	TRBD1	medium-sized	TRBV29-1	CSAQDPDRVGGYTF	TGCAGCGCCCAGGACCCGGACAGGGTGGGTGGCTACACCTTC
TRBJ2-6	.	medium-sized	TRBV7-3	CASSLTGLGANVLTF	TGTGCCAGCAGCTTAACTGGCCTGGGGGCCAACGTCCTGACTTTC
TRBJ1-2	.	few	TRBV2	CASSERKRDTYGYTF	TGTGCCAGCAGTGAAAGGAAGAGGGACACCTATGGCTACACCTTC
TRBJ2-1	TRBD2	.	TRBV4-1	CASSQDPGLAASSSYNEQFF	TGCGCCAGCAGCCAAGATCCGGGACTAGCGGCCTCCAGCTCCTACAATGAGCAGTTCTTC
TRBJ2-5	TRBD2	medium-sized	TRBV20-1	CSAWTSGGDSETQYF	TGCAGTGCGTGGACTAGCGGGGGAGATAGCGAGACCCAGTACTTC
TRBJ1-1	.	few	TRBV12-3/TRBV12-4	CASSSRSDTEAFF	TGTGCCAGCAGTTCCCGGTCTGACACTGAAGCTTTCTTT
TRBJ1-1	.	medium-sized	TRBV5-4	CASSYDATPREAFF	TGTGCCAGCAGCTACGATGCGACACCACGGGAAGCTTTCTTT
TRBJ2-5	.	.	TRBV5-4	CASSPDGETQYF	TGTGCCAGCAGCCCGGACGGTGAGACCCAGTACTTC
TRBJ2-7	.	few	TRBV9	CASSVGPLPRPSYEQYF	TGTGCCAGCAGCGTAGGGCCCCTACCCCGACCCTCCTACGAGCAGTACTTC
TRBJ2-1	TRBD2	few	TRBV19	CASSVTSGEYNEQFF	TGTGCCAGTAGTGTCACTAGCGGGGAGTACAATGAGCAGTTCTTC
TRBJ2-1	TRBD1	large	TRBV16	CASSQSNRGGREQFF	TGTGCCAGCAGCCAATCGAACAGGGGTGGGAGAGAGCAGTTCTTC
TRBJ2-3	.	large	TRBV12-3/TRBV12-4	CASSLRLLAERASSTDTQYF	TGTGCCAGCAGTTTAAGGTTGCTGGCTGAACGGGCCTCTAGCACAGATACGCAGTATTTT
TRBJ2-1	TRBD2	once	TRBV18	CATESERESYEQFF	TGTGCCACCGAATCAGAGCGGGAGAGCTATGAGCAGTTCTTC
TRBJ2-1	.	large	TRBV19	CASSIYASVVYNEQFF	TGTGCCAGTAGTATTTACGCTTCAGTCGTCTACAATGAGCAGTTCTTC
TRBJ2-7	.	medium-sized	TRBV28	CASSPRDRRYEQYF	TGTGCCAGCAGTCCCCGTGACAGGCGGTACGAGCAGTACTTC
TRBJ2-7	TRBD1	medium-sized	TRBV2	CASSEGYRGFYEQYF	TGTGCCAGCAGTGAAGGGTACAGGGGGTTCTACGAGCAGTACTTC